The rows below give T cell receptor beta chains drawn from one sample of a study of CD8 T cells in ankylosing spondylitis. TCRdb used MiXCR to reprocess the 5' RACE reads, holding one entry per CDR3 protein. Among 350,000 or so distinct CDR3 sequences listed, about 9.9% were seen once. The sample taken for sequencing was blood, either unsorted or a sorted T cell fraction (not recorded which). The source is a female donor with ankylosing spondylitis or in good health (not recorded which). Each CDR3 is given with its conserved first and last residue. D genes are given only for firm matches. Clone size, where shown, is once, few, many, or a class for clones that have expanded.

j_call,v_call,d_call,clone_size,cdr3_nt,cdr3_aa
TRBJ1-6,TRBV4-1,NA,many,TGCGCCAGCAGCCAAATGGATCGGCCCCTCCACTTT,CASSQMDRPLHF
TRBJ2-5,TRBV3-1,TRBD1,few,TGTGCCAGCAGCCAATCCGGGACAGTCTATCAAGAGACCCAGTACTTC,CASSQSGTVYQETQYF
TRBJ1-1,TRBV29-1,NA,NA,TGCAGCGTTGAAGCACAGGGAGTGAACACTGAAGCTTTCTTT,CSVEAQGVNTEAFF
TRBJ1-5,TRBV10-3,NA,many,TGTGCCATCAGTGACAGGGAGGTGGCTACTCAGCCCCAGCATTTT,CAISDREVATQPQHF
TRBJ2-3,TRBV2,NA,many,TGTGCCAGCAGTATCAAGCGGAGCACAGATACGCAGTATTTT,CASSIKRSTDTQYF
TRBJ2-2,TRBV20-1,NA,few,TGCAGTGCTAGGGAGGGGGGGGCTCGGAACACCGGGGAGCTGTTTTTT,CSAREGGARNTGELFF
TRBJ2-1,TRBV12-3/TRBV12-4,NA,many,TGTGCCAGCAGTAAGGACAGCCGATACAATGAGCAGTTCTTC,CASSKDSRYNEQFF
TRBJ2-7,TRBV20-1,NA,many,TGCAGTGCTAGACTTCCCGAGGGGAAACAGTACTTC,CSARLPEGKQYF
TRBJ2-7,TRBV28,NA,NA,TGTGCCAGCAGTTTATACCAGGGTGGGTACGAGCAGTACTTC,CASSLYQGGYEQYF
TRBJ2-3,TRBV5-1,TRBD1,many,TGCGCCAGCAGCTTGGGGGACAGCTACACAGATACGCAGTATTTT,CASSLGDSYTDTQYF
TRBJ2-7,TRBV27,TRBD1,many,TGTGCCAGCGGGACAGGGAGCTCCTACGAGCAGTACTTC,CASGTGSSYEQYF
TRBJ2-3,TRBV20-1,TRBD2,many,TGCAGTGCTAGAGGTACTAGCGGTTATACAGATACGCAGTATTTT,CSARGTSGYTDTQYF
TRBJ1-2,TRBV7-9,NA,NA,TGTGCCAGCAGCTTAGGGCCCGGGGCCTATGGCTACACCTTC,CASSLGPGAYGYTF
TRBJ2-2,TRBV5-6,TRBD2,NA,TGTGCCAGCAGCCCGTCGGGGACTAGCTGGTCGGAGCTGTTTTTT,CASSPSGTSWSELFF
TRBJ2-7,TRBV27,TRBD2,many,TGTGCCAGCAGACAGAGACTAGCGGGAGGCTACGAGCAGTACTTC,CASRQRLAGGYEQYF
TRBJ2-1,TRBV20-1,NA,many,TGCAGTGCTAAGATAGGGGGGGAGTTCTTC,CSAKIGGEFF
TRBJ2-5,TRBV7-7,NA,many,TGTGCCAGCAGCTTAGTGAACCGCGCGCTTCAAGAGACCCAGTACTTC,CASSLVNRALQETQYF
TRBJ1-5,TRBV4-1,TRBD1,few,TGCGCCAGCAGCCAATCCTCGGACAGGACTCAGCCCCAGCATTTT,CASSQSSDRTQPQHF
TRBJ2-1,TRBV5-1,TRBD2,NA,TGCGCCAGCAGCCCCAGCGGGACTGGGGGCTACAATGAGCAGTTCTTC,CASSPSGTGGYNEQFF
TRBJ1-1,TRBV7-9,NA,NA,TGTGCCAGCAGGCTCGTCCCTAACACTGAAGCTTTCTTT,CASRLVPNTEAFF
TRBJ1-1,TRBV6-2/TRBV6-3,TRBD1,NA,TGTGCCAGCAGTTACCTGACCGGGACAGGGACTGAGGGGACTGAAGCTTTCTTT,CASSYLTGTGTEGTEAFF
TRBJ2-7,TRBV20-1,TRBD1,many,TGCAGTGCTAGAACTTCCTCGGGGACAGGGAACCTCTACGAGCAGTACTTC,CSARTSSGTGNLYEQYF
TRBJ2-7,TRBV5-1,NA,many,TGCGCCAGCAGCAACCCCGGGACACTCCAGTACTTC,CASSNPGTLQYF
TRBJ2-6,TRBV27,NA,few,TGTGCCAGCAGTTTTCATGTCTCTGGGGCCAACGTCCTGACTTTC,CASSFHVSGANVLTF
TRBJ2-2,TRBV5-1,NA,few,TGCGCCAGCAGCGAGTCCCCGATCAACACCGGGGAGCTGTTTTTT,CASSESPINTGELFF
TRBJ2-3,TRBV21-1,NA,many,TGTGCCAGCAGCAGGCGACTAGCGGGACTCCCAGATACGCAGTATTTT,CASSRRLAGLPDTQYF
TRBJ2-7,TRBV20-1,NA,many,TGCAGTGCTAGACCCCCTGGGGGAAATTACGAGCAGTACTTC,CSARPPGGNYEQYF
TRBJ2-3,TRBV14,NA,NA,TGTGCCAGCAGCTTCTTTGGTGCAGATACGCAGTATTTT,CASSFFGADTQYF
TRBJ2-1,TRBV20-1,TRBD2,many,TGCAGTGCTACCGGGACTAGGGGCGATATCGAGCAGTTCTTC,CSATGTRGDIEQFF
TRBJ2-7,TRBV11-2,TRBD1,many,TGTGCCAGCAGCTGGACCGAGGACAGGGCCTACGAGCAGTACTTC,CASSWTEDRAYEQYF
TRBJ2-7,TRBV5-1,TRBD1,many,TGCGCCAGCAGCTTGGACGGCGCAGGGGGCATTGACGAGCAGTACTTC,CASSLDGAGGIDEQYF
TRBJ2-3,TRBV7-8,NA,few,TGTGCCAGCAGCTTAGGTAGACCGAGTAGCACAGATACGCAGTATTTT,CASSLGRPSSTDTQYF
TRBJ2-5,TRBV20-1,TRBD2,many,TGCAGTGCTAGAGCTGGGGGACTAGCAAAGACCCAGTACTTC,CSARAGGLAKTQYF
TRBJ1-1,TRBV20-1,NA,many,TGCAGAGGTGATAGCATGAACACTGAAGCTTTCTTT,CRGDSMNTEAFF
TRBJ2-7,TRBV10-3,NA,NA,TGTGCCATCAGTGTAGGGCTCGAGCAGTACTTC,CAISVGLEQYF
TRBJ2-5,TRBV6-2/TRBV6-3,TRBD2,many,TGTGCCAGCAGCTCCGTGGGACTAGGTCGTCGAGAGACCCAGTACTTC,CASSSVGLGRRETQYF
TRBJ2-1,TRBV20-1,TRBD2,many,TGCAGTGCCCCGCTAGCGGGCTCCTACAATGAGCAGTTCTTC,CSAPLAGSYNEQFF
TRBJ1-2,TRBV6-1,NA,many,TGTGCCAGCACCCGCCGAGGGGGGGCTAACTATGGCTACACCTTC,CASTRRGGANYGYTF
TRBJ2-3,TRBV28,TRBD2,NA,TGTGCCAGCAGTCCATTAGCTAGCGGGGGGATAAGAACGCAGTATTTT,CASSPLASGGIRTQYF
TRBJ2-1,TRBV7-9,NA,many,TGTGCCAGCAGCTTAGACGAAATGGAGCAGTTCTTC,CASSLDEMEQFF
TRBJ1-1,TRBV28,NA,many,TGTGCCAGCAGGGCCGGGACACCTAGCAACACTGAAGCTTTCTTT,CASRAGTPSNTEAFF
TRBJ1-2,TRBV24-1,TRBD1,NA,TGTGCCACCAGTGATTCCCTACGGACAGGGCTGTATGGCTACACCTTC,CATSDSLRTGLYGYTF
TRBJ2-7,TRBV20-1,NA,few,TGCAGTGCGCCCGGGTCCCTGGGGTACGAGCAGTACTTC,CSAPGSLGYEQYF
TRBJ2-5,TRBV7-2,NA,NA,TGTGCCAGCAGCCCCGGGTTACGGATCCAAGAGACCCAGTACTTC,CASSPGLRIQETQYF
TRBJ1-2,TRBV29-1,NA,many,TGCAGCGTTGTAGGTCCGCGAGGCTACACCTTC,CSVVGPRGYTF
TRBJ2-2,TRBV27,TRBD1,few,TGTGCCAGCAGTCAGAAACAGGGGGCGAACACCGGGGAGCTGTTTTTT,CASSQKQGANTGELFF
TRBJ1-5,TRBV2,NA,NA,TGTGCCAGCAGTGAGGGGTTCCTTAGCAATCAGCCCCAGCATTTT,CASSEGFLSNQPQHF
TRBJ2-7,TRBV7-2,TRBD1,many,TGTGCCAGCAGTTCTGGACAGGGGGCGTTCTACGAGCAGTACTTC,CASSSGQGAFYEQYF
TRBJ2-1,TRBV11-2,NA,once,TGTGCCAGCAGCTTCTTACGGGGTAATGAGCATTTCTTC,CASSFLRGNEHFF
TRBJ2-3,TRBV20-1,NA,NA,TGCAGTGCTAGAGCCCTTGATACAGATACGCAGTATTTT,CSARALDTDTQYF
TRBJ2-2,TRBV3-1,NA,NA,TGTGCCAGCAGCCAAAGGGTGAGGAGGAACACCGGGGAGCTGTTTTTT,CASSQRVRRNTGELFF
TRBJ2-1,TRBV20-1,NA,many,TGCAGTGCTAGAGATCTAGGGTATAGGTCCTACAATGAGCAGTTCTTC,CSARDLGYRSYNEQFF
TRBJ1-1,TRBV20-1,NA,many,TGCAGTGCTAAGGGGTTGGAAGCTTTCTTT,CSAKGLEAFF
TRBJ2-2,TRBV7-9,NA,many,TGTGCCAGCAGCACCTCCACGATAGCGAACACCGGGGAGCTGTTTTTT,CASSTSTIANTGELFF
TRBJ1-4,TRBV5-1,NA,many,TGCGCCAGCAGCTTGGTTGGAGGGGAGGTAGAAAAACTGTTTTTT,CASSLVGGEVEKLFF